This T cell receptor beta chain was documented in a study of cytomegalovirus exposure and HLA in healthy donors. Notes on the study in general: Some highly shared sequence variants likely arose as a pipeline artifact.

The PCR made use of 60 Vbeta and 13 Jbeta primers. Some clones are missing from TCRdb's copy, which holds only in-frame ones; the method was immunoSEQ multiplex PCR. The table records 130,000 to 150,000 clones, approximately 77% of them present only once. Germline values: CDR1 MRHNA, CDR2 SNTAGT. The V end lost 3 bases, the J end lost 4 bases, and 17 bases lay between the germline ends. The CDR3 loop spans 16 amino acids. On this clone: Antigen unknown.

The TCR was taken from a woman between 50 and 59 years old in good health and CMV-seronegative. Sequenced: PBMCs. This chain links TRBV6-4 with TRBJ2-3; weak D call: TRBD2 (5 bases). CDR3 protein: CASSEKSGSGADTQYF. The CDR3 nucleotides read TGTGCCAGCAGTGAGAAATCGGGGAGTGGGGCAGATACGCAGTATTTT.